A single sample is the source of the 30 T cell receptor beta chains below, sequenced in a study of T cell responses to AZD1222 COVID-19 vaccine. Sequenced by immunoSEQ multiplex PCR; TCRdb stores in-frame clones only, minus some. The sample has around 150,000 clones, about 90% seen once. Sequencing used peripheral blood, obtained on day 0 of AZD1222 vaccination. The origin of the receptors is an adult in good health.

V usage is TRBV3-1 (or the pseudogene TRBV3-2) and J usage is TRBJ1-6; 10 bases are a match to TRBD1. The CDR3 is 16 amino acids. Germline loops: CDR1 LGHDT, CDR2 YNNKEL (reference sequence). The V and J ends lost 5 bases and 7 bases, in that order; junction bases with no gene match: 8. CDR3 region: CASSDRQGASNSPLHF. DNA of the CDR3: TGTGCCAGCAGCGATAGACAGGGGGCATCAAATTCACCCCTCCACTTT.

In its sample, this clone was seen once. This chain joins TRBV7-2 and TRBJ1-1, with 10 bases aligning to TRBD1. Trimming at V came to 1 base and at J to 0 bases, leaving 2 bases not matched to a gene. The germline V gene encodes CDR1 SGHTA and CDR2 FQGNSA. The CDR3 is made up of 16 amino acids. Written as DNA, the CDR3 is TGTGCCAGCAGCTTAGGGACAGGGGGTCTGAACACTGAAGCTTTCTTT. Translating it yields CASSLGTGGLNTEAFF.

J is TRBJ1-2 and V is TRBV6-5; unclear D gene. Germline CDR1 is MNHEY and CDR2 is SVGAGI. The CDR3 has 13 amino acids. Between the trimmed V and J ends, which lost 7 bases and 3 bases, there was a span of 12 bases. The CDR3 bases are TGTGCCAGCACTAAGATAGGCGACTATGGCTACACCTTC. Encoded protein: CASTKIGDYGYTF.

This chain joins TRBV4-2 and TRBJ2-7; D call uncertain. The germline CDR1 and CDR2 sequences are LGHNA and YNFKEQ. The CDR3 loop spans 13 amino acids. Trimming took 2 bases from V and 3 from J, leaving 8 bases between them. The CDR3 protein is CASSQRRNYEQYF. As DNA, the CDR3 is TGTGCCAGCAGCCAACGGCGCAACTACGAGCAGTACTTC.

In DNA, the CDR3 is TGTGCCAGCAGCAAGAGTGGGGGGACCTCTGGAAACACCATATATTTT. Protein sequence: CASSKSGGTSGNTIYF. The rearrangement uses TRBV21-1 and TRBJ1-3. TRBV21-1 counts as a pseudogene. The CDR3 has 16 residues.

V gene TRBV11-2 combines with J gene TRBJ2-1; D unresolved. The CDR3 totals 13 residues. Trimming removed 3 bases from V and 10 bases from J, with 13 bases in between. Germline V lookup: CDR1 SGHAT, CDR2 FQNNGV. CDR3 sequence reads: CASSLAAPREQFF. Written as DNA, the CDR3 is TGTGCCAGCAGCTTGGCAGCGCCAAGGGAGCAGTTCTTC.

The chain couples TRBV9 to TRBJ2-7; 16 bases line up with TRBD2. CDR3 length: 19 amino acids. J was trimmed by 0 bases and V by 3 bases; bases with no gene match: 9. Germline V lookup: CDR1 SGDLS, CDR2 YYNGEE. CDR3 in amino acids: CASSAGPGLAGGSSYEQYF. CDR3 bases: TGTGCCAGCAGCGCAGGGCCGGGACTAGCGGGGGGGAGCTCCTACGAGCAGTACTTC.

The J gene is TRBJ1-3, the V gene TRBV7-9; D unresolved. Trimming shortened V by 3 bases and J by 2 bases, and 2 bases separated the two germline ends. This CDR3 has 12 amino acids. CDR1 is SEHNR, CDR2 FQNEAQ, per germline (reference sequence). The CDR3 here is CASSFTGNTIYF. The CDR3 bases are TGTGCCAGCAGCTTTACTGGAAACACCATATATTTT.

V and J are TRBV12-3 or TRBV12-4 and TRBJ1-1; D uncertain. Trimming took off 1 base at V and 7 bases at J, with 10 bases between the two ends. CDR3 length: 13 amino acids. CDR3 DNA sequence: TGTGCCAGCAGTTTAGGGCTTGGTGTTGAAGCTTTCTTT. This translates into CASSLGLGVEAFF.

This clone was counted a single time. The CDR3 is CASSLMDRGISEAFF. CDR3 in DNA: TGCGCCAGCAGCTTGATGGACAGGGGCATATCTGAAGCTTTCTTT. This rearrangement joins TRBV5-1 to TRBJ1-1; 9 nucleotides agree with TRBD1. The germline V gene has CDR1 SGHRS and CDR2 YFSETQ. The CDR3 length is 15 residues. V shed 1 base and J 6 bases; nucleotides not matched to a gene: 7.

V gene TRBV29-1 combines with J gene TRBJ2-5, with no clear D. CDR3 length: 13 amino acids. The V gene's germline CDR1 is SQVTM and CDR2 ANQGSEA. The V and J ends lost 4 bases and 7 bases respectively, with 16 bases between them. The CDR3 is CSVAGLSRATQYF. The CDR3, as DNA: TGCAGCGTTGCGGGCCTTAGTCGGGCGACCCAGTACTTC.

This chain connects TRBV7-8 to TRBJ2-3; perhaps TRBD2 as D (5 bases). Per the germline V gene, CDR1 is SGHVS and CDR2 is FQNEAQ. Trimming removed 6 bases from V and 6 bases from J, with 13 bases in between. The CDR3 is made up of 13 amino acids. The CDR3 region has the DNA TGTGCCAGCAGTTCAAAGCGGTATGATACGCAGTATTTT. Its translation: CASSSKRYDTQYF.

The rearrangement joins TRBV28 to TRBJ2-7; D gene ambiguous. The V and J ends lost 6 bases and 2 bases respectively, with 5 bases between them. Germline CDR1 is MDHEN and CDR2 is SYDVKM. The CDR3 has 11 residues. CDR3 coding DNA: TGTGCCAGCAGCGAACCCTACGAGCAGTACTTC. Protein sequence: CASSEPYEQYF.

The chain combines TRBV6-1 with TRBJ1-6; tentative D call: TRBD1 (6 bases). This CDR3 is 17 amino acids long. Germline V gene data show CDR1 as MNHNS and CDR2 as SASEGT. V gave up 1 base and J gave up 6 bases, with 16 bases separating them. CDR3 sequence reads: CASSEENQTGTNSPLHF. Here the CDR3 DNA reads TGTGCCAGCAGTGAAGAGAATCAGACAGGAACTAATTCACCCCTCCACTTT.

V usage is TRBV9 and J usage is TRBJ2-7; 11 nucleotides line up with TRBD2. CDR1 and CDR2 (germline): SGDLS, YYNGEE. Losses at the gene ends were 0 bases for V and 1 base for J; bases not matched to a gene: 3. This CDR3 spans 16 amino acids. The CDR3 spells CASSVASGGPSYEQYF. The CDR3, as DNA: TGTGCCAGCAGCGTAGCTAGCGGGGGGCCATCCTACGAGCAGTACTTC.

V and J are TRBV4-1 and TRBJ1-1; D is ambiguous. V was pared by 1 base and J by 5 bases, with 11 bases between. This CDR3 contains 14 residues. Germline V lookup: CDR1 MGHRA, CDR2 YSYEKL. The CDR3 bases are TGCGCCAGCAGCCAAGTGAAGGGTAGAACTGAAGCTTTCTTT. The encoded protein is CASSQVKGRTEAFF.

This rearrangement joins TRBV5-6 to TRBJ2-7; possibly TRBD1 for D (5 bases). V shed 4 bases and J shed 6 bases, with 20 bases lying between them. CDR1 and CDR2 from the germline V gene are SGHDT and YYEEEE. This CDR3 spans 15 amino acids. The CDR3 DNA reads TGTGCCAGCAGCCTGGCAGGGAACGTGATAGGCGAGCAGTACTTC. It codes for CASSLAGNVIGEQYF. Looking up the rest from reference TRBV5-6 and TRBJ2-7 gives the full variable domain: DAGVTQSPTHLIKTRGQQVTLRCSPKSGHDTVSWYQQALGQGPQFIFQYYEEEERQRGNFPDRFSGHQFPNYSSELNVNALLLGDSALYLCASSLAGNVIGEQYFGPGTRLTVT.

V is TRBV19 and J is TRBJ1-3; TRBD1 agrees at 7 bases. Germline V gene sequence: CDR1 LNHDA, CDR2 SQIVND (reference sequence). After removal of 8 bases from V and 4 bases from J, the junction contained 14 bases not matched to a gene. CDR3 length equals 16 residues. The CDR3 bases are TGTGCCAGTGGCGGGGGACAGCTCAGGAACGGAAACACCATATATTTT. Translating it yields CASGGGQLRNGNTIYF. Combining the CDR3 with reference TRBV19 and TRBJ1-3 gives the whole variable domain DGGITQSPKYLFRKEGQNVTLSCEQNLNHDAMYWYRQDPGQGLRLIYYSQIVNDFQKGDIAEGYSVSREKKESFPLTVTSAQKNPTAFYLCASGGGQLRNGNTIYFGEGSWLTVV.

The V gene is TRBV7-9, the J gene TRBJ1-1; possibly TRBD1 for D (6 bases). Trimming took off 5 bases at V and 5 bases at J, with 18 bases between the two ends. Germline V lookup: CDR1 SEHNR, CDR2 FQNEAQ (reference sequence). The CDR3 extends over 15 amino acids. CDR3 amino acids: CASSPRGGARTEAFF. The CDR3 nucleotides are TGTGCCAGCAGCCCCCGGGGGGGGGCGAGGACTGAAGCTTTCTTT.

The rearrangement uses TRBV5-4 and TRBJ2-5; D unclear. The ends were cut back, 4 bases at V and 2 bases at J, with 15 bases in the middle. Germline CDR1 and CDR2: SGHNT and YYREEE (reference sequence). The CDR3 has 15 amino acids. The CDR3 here is CASSLESLIQETQYF. CDR3 sequence (DNA): TGTGCCAGCAGCCTAGAGAGCTTGATACAAGAGACCCAGTACTTC.

The genes are TRBV9 and TRBJ1-3, with 8 bases that match TRBD1. The germline V gene has CDR1 SGDLS and CDR2 YYNGEE. Germline trimming cut 3 bases from V and 0 bases from J; bases unmatched to any gene: 8. The CDR3 has 17 residues. The CDR3 DNA sequence: TGTGCCAGCAGCGAGACAGGGGTCCAGGACTCTGGAAACACCATATATTTT. Protein sequence: CASSETGVQDSGNTIYF.

The chain is built from TRBV18 and TRBJ2-5; 10 bases are a match to TRBD1. The germline V gene encodes CDR1 KGHSH and CDR2 LQKENI. There are 15 residues in the CDR3. After removal of 5 bases from V and 7 bases from J, the junction contained 10 bases not matched to a gene. CDR3 in amino acids: CASSSGTGASVTQYF. CDR3 DNA sequence: TGTGCCAGCTCATCAGGGACAGGGGCTTCGGTGACCCAGTACTTC. Variable domain in full (rest from reference TRBV18 and TRBJ2-5): NAGVMQNPRHLVRRRGQEARLRCSPMKGHSHVYWYRQLPEEGLKFMVYLQKENIIDESGMPKERFSAEFPKEGPSILRIQQVVRGDSAAYFCASSSGTGASVTQYFGPGTRLLVL.

Comment on this clone: This same CDR3 is encoded by further DNA sequences in the sample. V usage is TRBV9 and J usage is TRBJ1-2; 8 bases fit TRBD1. The germline V gene has CDR1 SGDLS and CDR2 YYNGEE. V gave up 0 bases and J gave up 7 bases; unmatched junction bases: 2. The CDR3 consists of 13 residues. The CDR3 DNA reads as TGTGCCAGCAGCGTAGGGCAGGGGGCTGGCTACACCTTC. Amino acids: CASSVGQGAGYTF.

In DNA form, the CDR3 reads TGTGCCAGCAGTTTTGACAGAGGCACTGAAGCTTTCTTT. Translating gives CASSFDRGTEAFF. The genes are TRBV7-2 and TRBJ1-1, with a tentative D call TRBD1 (5 bases). The CDR3 extends over 13 amino acids. Per the germline V gene, CDR1 is SGHTA and CDR2 is FQGNSA. V was clipped by 6 bases and J by 4 bases, with 12 bases between them.

V usage is TRBV6-5 and J usage is TRBJ2-7; 11 nucleotides match TRBD2. J was trimmed by 5 bases and V by 7 bases; bases with no gene match: 7. CDR3 length: 14 amino acids. In germline, CDR1 is MNHEY, CDR2 SVGAGI. The CDR3 bases are TGTGCCAGCATGGGTAGCGGGGGGGCCGACGAGCAGTACTTC. Protein: CASMGSGGADEQYF.

The chain is built from TRBV5-1 and TRBJ1-1; D gene unclear. V was trimmed by 4 bases and J by 0 bases, leaving 13 bases between them. CDR1 SGHRS and CDR2 YFSETQ come from the germline V gene. The CDR3 spans 15 residues. In DNA, the CDR3 is TGCGCCAGCAGCCGTAGGACGGATATGAACACTGAAGCTTTCTTT. This gives the protein CASSRRTDMNTEAFF.

The chain joins TRBV5-1 to TRBJ2-5; 7 positions match TRBD1. V trimming: 6 bases; J trimming: 0 bases; junction bases outside the gene matches: 5. The germline gives CDR1 SGHRS, CDR2 YFSETQ. The CDR3 has 14 residues. The CDR3 nucleotides read TGCGCCAGCACGGCCAGGGGGTACCAAGAGACCCAGTACTTC. Its translation is CASTARGYQETQYF.

V gene TRBV7-2 combines with J gene TRBJ1-5, with a tentative D call TRBD1 (5 bases). The CDR3 sequence is 12 residues long. Trimming pared 5 bases from V and 11 bases from J, leaving 13 bases between. CDR1 and CDR2 from the germline V gene are SGHTA and FQGNSA. CDR3 sequence (DNA): TGTGCCAGCAGCGGGACCTCTATGTCCCAGCATTTT. Translating it yields CASSGTSMSQHF.

This chain connects TRBV19 to TRBJ2-1, with D perhaps matching TRBD2 (6 bases). CDR1 LNHDA and CDR2 SQIVND come from the germline V gene (reference sequence). V was shortened by 10 bases and J by 7 bases, with 17 bases between the two germline ends. CDR3 length equals 13 residues. In DNA, the CDR3 is TGTGCCACTGGGGCAGGGAGGAGGAATGAGCAGTTCTTC. This sequence encodes CATGAGRRNEQFF. The full variable domain, in which reference TRBV19 and TRBJ2-1 provide the parts outside the CDR3, is DGGITQSPKYLFRKEGQNVTLSCEQNLNHDAMYWYRQDPGQGLRLIYYSQIVNDFQKGDIAEGYSVSREKKESFPLTVTSAQKNPTAFYLCATGAGRRNEQFFGPGTRLTVL.

The rearrangement links TRBV7-9 to TRBJ1-3, with D possibly being TRBD1 (6 bases). Trimming removed 5 bases at V and 8 bases at J, with 16 bases between. CDR1 and CDR2 (germline): SEHNR, FQNEAQ (reference sequence). The CDR3 has 14 amino acids. The DNA of the CDR3 is TGTGCCAGCAGCCAACAGAACAGGGAGGACACCATATATTTT. Encoded protein: CASSQQNREDTIYF.